The 4 T cell receptor beta chains below were found in one sample sequenced in a study of blood T cells in healthy people across ages. A sample-barcoded 5' primer and a J-beta primer mix were used in a second PCR of roughly 6 to 12 cycles. One entry per CDR3 protein results from TCRdb running MiXCR on the 5' RACE reads. This repertoire shows hundreds of thousands of distinct CDR3 sequences, roughly 25% found once; its top ten account for more than 8%. The sample was also linked to a second study, of T cells of mothers and their children.

The material sequenced was blood. These receptors originate from a boy aged 5-17 years in good health.

This sequence joins TRBV7-9 and TRBJ2-5; tentative D call: TRBD2 (5 bases). With the DNA end fitting TRBJ2-1 better, the J assignment may be wrong. There are 15 residues in the CDR3. The V gene's germline CDR1 is SEHNR and CDR2 FQNEAQ (reference sequence). CDR3 in DNA: TGTGCCAGCAGCTTTGAGGGCGGAAAGTACAATGAGCAGTTCTTC. Amino acid sequence: CASSFEGGKYNEQFF.

This clonotype was observed a few times. This chain links TRBV20-1 with TRBJ2-7, with TRBD2 identical over 10 bases. The junction had 8 bases not matched to a gene; V was cut back by 3 bases and J by 0 bases. This CDR3 is built from 16 residues. From germline, CDR1 is DFQATT and CDR2 SNEGSKA (reference sequence). CDR3 loop: CSARKGLAVHSYEQYF. CDR3 DNA sequence: TGCAGTGCTAGGAAAGGACTAGCGGTGCACTCCTACGAGCAGTACTTC.

The genes are TRBV7-9 and TRBJ2-2; TRBD2 is a possible D gene (6 bases). V was trimmed by 5 bases and J by 0 bases, leaving 13 bases between them. The CDR3 extends over 16 amino acids. Germline lookup yields CDR1 SEHNR and CDR2 FQNEAQ (reference sequence). CDR3 loop: CASSPPSGSNTGELFF. CDR3 coding DNA: TGTGCCAGCAGCCCACCGAGCGGGTCGAACACCGGGGAGCTGTTTTTT.

This chain connects TRBV19 to TRBJ2-6, with a tentative D call TRBD1 (6 bases). The germline V gene encodes CDR1 LNHDA and CDR2 SQIVND (reference sequence). The ends were cut back, 7 bases at V and 0 bases at J, with 25 bases in the middle. The CDR3 covers 20 residues. The CDR3 region has the DNA TGTGCCAGTAACTTGAACTATTGGACAGACCGTCCCTCTGGGGCCAACGTCCTGACTTTC. This gives the protein CASNLNYWTDRPSGANVLTF.